These 3 T cell receptor beta chains share one sample of origin, sequenced in a study of monozygotic twins with inflammatory bowel disease. One entry per CDR3 protein, without DNA, is what TCRdb gives after re-calling the 5' RACE reads. The table lists over 100,000 distinct CDR3 sequences. Sequenced material: blood. The source is a human donor with ulcerative colitis or Crohn's disease, or a healthy co-twin of an affected twin (not recorded which).

V gene TRBV25-1 combines with J gene TRBJ2-3; the D call from TCRdb, TRBD1, cannot be confirmed without DNA. The germline V gene has CDR1 MGHDK and CDR2 SYGVNS. The CDR3 runs to 14 residues. The CDR3: CASSDVGRTDTQYF. Complete variable domain (other parts from reference TRBV25-1 and TRBJ2-3): EADIYQTPRYLVIGTGKKITLECSQTMGHDKMYWYQQDPGMELHLIHYSYGVNSTEKGDLSSESTVSRIRTEHFPLTLESARPSHTSQYLCASSDVGRTDTQYFGPGTRLTVL.

The chain joins TRBV27 to TRBJ2-6; there is no DNA to check the TCRdb D call of TRBD1. Germline CDR1 and CDR2: MNHEY and SMNVEV (reference sequence). This CDR3 is built from 17 residues. CDR3 loop: CASSGGTGSSGANVLTF.

The rearrangement uses TRBV4-3 and TRBJ2-7; absent DNA, TCRdb's TRBD2 call cannot be checked. The CDR3 consists of 17 residues. Germline assignment: CDR1 LGHNA and CDR2 YSLEER. The CDR3 sequence: CASSHGTLADKFYEQYF.